The rows below give T cell receptor beta chains drawn from one sample of a study of control samples from healthy donors and cancer patients. The repertoire was sequenced with immunoSEQ multiplex PCR; TCRdb's copy has only in-frame clones and lacks some. The sample lists 40,000 to 50,000 clones, about 94% occurring once. The sample was PBMCs. All receptors derive from a woman between 45 and 60 years old with head and neck cancer. CDR3s include the opening cysteine and the closing phenylalanine or tryptophan. Fields, in order: D gene, V gene, J gene, clone size, CDR3 DNA, CDR3 protein. The D gene is left open where the match is weak. A clone size is listed for some rows: how often the clone was seen (once, few, many), or a class if it is expanded.

NA	TRBV11-1	TRBJ2-2	NA	TGTGCCAGCAGCTCTCCCCACAGGCGAGGGACCGGGGAGCTGTTTTTT	CASSSPHRRGTGELFF
NA	TRBV30	TRBJ1-1	NA	TGTGCCTGGAGTGAAGGGGGGCGCACTGAAGCTTTCTTT	CAWSEGGRTEAFF
NA	TRBV3-1/TRBV3-2	TRBJ1-1	NA	TGTGCCAGCAGCCAGACCAGCCAGGCCTCCCCACCCAAGGGGGCTTTCTTT	CASSQTSQASPPKGAFF
TRBD2	TRBV2	TRBJ2-1	NA	TGTGCCAGCACCCGCGGGGGGGCCTCTGAGCAGTTCTTC	CASTRGGASEQFF
NA	TRBV5-1	TRBJ2-3	NA	TGCGCCAGCAGCTTTACAACATCAGATACGCAGTATTTT	CASSFTTSDTQYF
NA	TRBV13	TRBJ1-1	NA	TGTGCCAGCAAGGGGGTCAACACTGAAGCTCTCTTT	CASKGVNTEALF
TRBD2	TRBV4-3	TRBJ2-1	NA	TGCGCCAGCAGCAGCAGGACTAGCGGGAGGGCCCTCGATGAGCAGTTCTTC	CASSSRTSGRALDEQFF
NA	TRBV28	TRBJ2-1	NA	TGTGCCAGCAGTTTAACGAGGTCCTACAATGAGCAGTTCTTC	CASSLTRSYNEQFF
TRBD2	TRBV25-1	TRBJ2-7	NA	TGTGCCAGCAGTCCGCGGGCTAGCGGGGGGGCACGGGAGCAGTACTTC	CASSPRASGGAREQYF
NA	TRBV2	TRBJ2-7	NA	TGTGCCAGCATGGGCGAACCCTACGAGCAGTACTTC	CASMGEPYEQYF
NA	TRBV11-3	TRBJ2-3	NA	TGTGCCAGCAGCTTGTTGGGCACAGATACGCAGTATTTT	CASSLLGTDTQYF
NA	TRBV7-6	TRBJ2-7	NA	TGTGCCAGCAGCCGGACAGACTTGTACGAGCAGTACTTC	CASSRTDLYEQYF
TRBD1	TRBV6-5	TRBJ1-1	NA	TGTGCCGGCACAGGGGGCATCATAAACACTGAAGCTTTCTTT	CAGTGGIINTEAFF
NA	TRBV21-1	TRBJ2-5	NA	TGTGCCAGCAGCGATCCATCGGTAGTAGTCCAGTACCAAGAGACCCAGTACTTC	CASSDPSVVVQYQETQYF
NA	TRBV5-1	TRBJ1-3	NA	TGCGCCAGCAGCCCGGACACCTCTGGAAACACCATATATTTT	CASSPDTSGNTIYF
NA	TRBV7-2	TRBJ1-1	NA	TGTGCCAGCAGTCACGGACGCAACACTGAAGCTTTCTTT	CASSHGRNTEAFF
NA	TRBV5-5	TRBJ1-2	NA	TGTGCCAGCAGCTTGGTGCAGGCAGCTAACTATGGCTACACCTTC	CASSLVQAANYGYTF
NA	TRBV11-3	TRBJ2-1	NA	TGTGCCAGCAGCTTTCAGGGAGGAAATGAGCAGTTCTTC	CASSFQGGNEQFF
TRBD1	TRBV6-5	TRBJ1-4	NA	TGTGCCAGCAGTCGGACAGGGGGCGGAAAACTGTTTTTT	CASSRTGGGKLFF
NA	TRBV19	TRBJ2-2	NA	TGTGCCAGTAGTATTAGGGTACAGGGAAAGACCGGGGAGCTGTTTTTT	CASSIRVQGKTGELFF
NA	TRBV10-3	TRBJ2-5	NA	TGTGCCATCAGTAGTACAGGGGGGGAAGAGACCCAGTACTTC	CAISSTGGEETQYF
NA	TRBV9	TRBJ2-7	NA	TGTGCCAGCAGCCCACCCGGCGGCAGCTCCTACGAGCAGTACTTC	CASSPPGGSSYEQYF
NA	TRBV18	TRBJ2-7	few	TGTGCCAGCTCACCACCTTCTAGCCCCAGGGACGAGCAGTACTTC	CASSPPSSPRDEQYF
NA	TRBV29-1	TRBJ1-1	NA	TGCAGCGTTGAAGGGCAACAGGTGAACACTGAAGCTTTCTTT	CSVEGQQVNTEAFF
NA	TRBV4-2	TRBJ1-4	NA	TGTGCCAGCAGCCAAGATCCGGGGGCGGGTAGGGAAAAACTGTTTTTT	CASSQDPGAGREKLFF
TRBD2	TRBV2	TRBJ2-3	NA	TGTGCCAGCACCCCGGGACTAGCGGGGGGGGCAGATACGCAGTATTTT	CASTPGLAGGADTQYF
NA	TRBV7-2	TRBJ2-1	NA	TGTGCCAGCAGCTTAGTGGGGGGTGAGCAGTTCTTC	CASSLVGGEQFF
NA	TRBV7-3	TRBJ2-2	NA	TGTGCCAGCAGCTTAGGGGTTTCGGGGGAGCTGTTTTTT	CASSLGVSGELFF
NA	TRBV2	TRBJ2-6	NA	TGTGCCAGCAAGAGTCTAGGGTTTGGGGCCAACGTCCTGACTTTC	CASKSLGFGANVLTF
NA	TRBV7-8	TRBJ1-5	NA	TGTGCCAGCAGCTTAGTGTACGGGCAGCCCCAGCATTTT	CASSLVYGQPQHF
NA	TRBV4-3	TRBJ2-4	NA	TGCGCCAGCAGCCAAGATCTACAGGCCAACATTCAGTACTTC	CASSQDLQANIQYF
NA	TRBV6-5	TRBJ2-7	few	TGTGCCAGCAGTCGGGCCACGGCTTCGGGCTACGAGCAGTACTTC	CASSRATASGYEQYF
NA	TRBV7-8	TRBJ1-2	NA	TGTGCCAGCAGCTTAGAGGCAGGGGCCTATGGCTACACCTTC	CASSLEAGAYGYTF
NA	TRBV4-2	TRBJ2-7	NA	TGTGCCAGCAGCCAAGAACGGGTGGGTCGGGGGACGCAGTACTTC	CASSQERVGRGTQYF
NA	TRBV6-5	TRBJ1-1	NA	TGTGCCAGCTTTAGCAGGGGAAGGAACACTGAAGCTTTCTTT	CASFSRGRNTEAFF
TRBD2	TRBV9	TRBJ2-3	NA	TGTGCCAGCAGCGTGGGACTAGCCTGGAGTCCTAGCACAGATACGCAGTATTTT	CASSVGLAWSPSTDTQYF
NA	TRBV3-1/TRBV3-2	TRBJ2-7	NA	TGTGCCAGCAGCCTACGGGTTTCTGTGGAGCAGTACTTC	CASSLRVSVEQYF
NA	TRBV7-9	TRBJ1-1	NA	TGTGCCAGCAGCTTAACCCCGCAGACTGAAGCTTTCTTT	CASSLTPQTEAFF
NA	TRBV29-1	TRBJ2-3	once	TGCAGCGTTGCCAGCGGTCCCACAGATACGCAGTATTTT	CSVASGPTDTQYF
NA	TRBV12-5	TRBJ1-1	NA	TGTGCTAGTGGTTTGGTCAGGGGCACTGAAGCTTTCTTT	CASGLVRGTEAFF
TRBD2	TRBV19	TRBJ2-7	once	TGTGCCAGTAGTGTCCTTAGCGGGAAGCAGTACGAGCAGTACTTC	CASSVLSGKQYEQYF
NA	TRBV5-3	TRBJ1-2	NA	TGTGCCAGAAGCGGGGGCCAGACTTTGGGCTACACCTTC	CARSGGQTLGYTF
NA	TRBV6-6	TRBJ2-7	NA	TGTGCCAGCAGTTACTCCCCGGGAGAAGAGCAGTACTTC	CASSYSPGEEQYF